This passage covers 15 T cell receptor beta chains from one sample sequenced in a study of monozygotic twins with inflammatory bowel disease. TCRdb re-called the 5' RACE reads and shows each CDR3 protein once, DNA omitted. This repertoire includes approximately 100,000 distinct CDR3 sequences. The sequenced sample consisted of blood. These receptors were taken from a human donor with ulcerative colitis or Crohn's disease, or a healthy co-twin of an affected twin (not recorded which).

The chain recombines TRBV7-2 with TRBJ2-1; lacking DNA, the TRBD2 call made by TCRdb goes unchecked. The CDR3 consists of 17 residues. Per the germline V gene, CDR1 is SGHTA and CDR2 is FQGNSA. CDR3 in amino acids: CASSPRPTSGGYNEQFF.

The chain carries TRBV7-9 and TRBJ2-5. Germline CDR1 reads SEHNR; CDR2 reads FQNEAQ (reference sequence). The CDR3 runs to 13 residues. This chain's CDR3 is CASSLAAPETQYF.

The V call is TRBV9, the J call TRBJ2-3. The CDR3 length is 12 residues. Germline V gives CDR1 SGDLS, CDR2 YYNGEE. CDR3 sequence reads: CASSVVTDTQYF.

V usage is TRBV28 and J usage is TRBJ2-7; no DNA is available, so the TRBD2 call from TCRdb remains unchecked. This CDR3 has 16 amino acids. The V gene's germline CDR1 is MDHEN and CDR2 SYDVKM. The chain's CDR3 is CASTPLGLAGAYEQYF.

V and J are TRBV7-2 and TRBJ2-2; there is no DNA to check the TCRdb D call of TRBD2. The CDR3 contains 15 residues. CDR1 and CDR2 (germline): SGHTA, FQGNSA. The CDR3 loop reads CASSHRTSGTGELFF.

The genes are TRBV20-1 and TRBJ1-1. This CDR3 has 14 residues. Looked up from germline, CDR1 is DFQATT and CDR2 is SNEGSKA (reference sequence). CDR3 in amino acids: CSASRGASDTEAFF.

The chain carries TRBV12-3 or TRBV12-4 and TRBJ2-5; TCRdb's D gene call, TRBD1, goes unchecked for lack of DNA. This CDR3 spans 13 amino acids. This CDR3 reads CASSFGGKKTQYF.

V is TRBV6-1 and J is TRBJ1-1. CDR3 size: 13 residues. Germline V gene lookup returns CDR1 MNHNS and CDR2 SASEGT. The CDR3 sequence is CASTLLWDTEAFF.

The chain recombines TRBV18 with TRBJ1-3; checking the TCRdb D call of TRBD1 is not possible without DNA. CDR1 is KGHSH, CDR2 LQKENI, per germline. This CDR3 spans 14 amino acids. CDR3 loop: CASSQGQTGNTIYF.

The genes are TRBV28 and TRBJ2-3. In germline, CDR1 is MDHEN, CDR2 SYDVKM. The CDR3 sequence is 15 residues long. CDR3: CASSTKVRGPDTQYF.

The chain carries TRBV28 and TRBJ1-2. The germline V gene has CDR1 MDHEN and CDR2 SYDVKM. This CDR3 contains 15 residues. The CDR3 reads CATFKAGRTNYGYTF.

The V call is TRBV11-2, the J call TRBJ1-4. This CDR3 has 16 residues. Germline assignment: CDR1 SGHAT and CDR2 FQNNGV. This chain's CDR3 is CASSLVQASTNEKLFF.

The V call is TRBV21-1, the J call TRBJ1-1. TRBV21-1 is reported as a pseudogene. This CDR3 is 16 amino acids long. The CDR3 loop is CASSLEIGRMNTEAFF.

This chain uses TRBV6-5 with TRBJ1-5. Germline lookup yields CDR1 MNHEY and CDR2 SVGAGI. This CDR3 contains 15 residues. The chain's CDR3 is CASSYSRQGNQPQHF.

The rearrangement joins TRBV20-1 to TRBJ2-7. Germline CDR1 is DFQATT and CDR2 is SNEGSKA (reference sequence). The CDR3 is 14 residues long. The CDR3 sequence: CSARGPGGSYEQYF.